This TCR beta chain came from a study of T cell responses to AZD1222 COVID-19 vaccine. Here immunoSEQ multiplex PCR was the method, and the copy in TCRdb shows in-frame clones only, minus some. The profile covers fewer than 200,000 clones, with more than 75% appearing a single time and 25% to 30% taken by the ten largest. Findings and limits, study-wide: Spike-specific TCR breadth and depth were elevated following two AZD1222 doses. Repertoire sampling was restricted to post-peak T cell response timepoints.

Note on this clone: Its specificity is not known.

CDR3 length: 11 residues. Trimming pared 6 bases from V and 7 bases from J, leaving 10 bases between. The germline V gene has CDR1 MNHEY and CDR2 SVGAGI. The rearrangement joins TRBV6-5 to TRBJ2-7; D is undetermined. The sample in question was peripheral blood, obtained 28 days after the second AZD1222 dose. This receptor was identified in an adult who received the AZD1222 COVID-19 vaccine. CDR3 region: CASRSLGEQYF. CDR3 sequence (DNA): TGTGCCAGCAGGTCCCTAGGGGAGCAGTACTTC.